The 20 T cell receptor beta chains given below trace back to one sample, sequenced in a study of cytomegalovirus exposure and HLA in healthy donors. Vbeta (60) and Jbeta (13) primers were used in the PCR. The repertoire was sequenced with immunoSEQ multiplex PCR; TCRdb's copy has only in-frame clones and lacks some. The sample lists 210,000 or so clones, approximately 87% occurring once. Sequenced: PBMCs. These receptors were taken from a young man in good health and CMV-seronegative.

The V call is TRBV6-5, the J call TRBJ2-7; possibly TRBD1 for D (5 bases). This CDR3 region has 14 residues. V shed 5 bases and J shed 0 bases, with 11 bases lying between them. From germline, CDR1 is MNHEY and CDR2 SVGAGI. In DNA, the CDR3 is TGTGCCAGCAGTAGACAGTCCAGCTCCTACGAGCAGTACTTC. This sequence encodes CASSRQSSSYEQYF.

This sequence joins TRBV2 and TRBJ2-5, with D possibly matching TRBD2 (5 bases). CDR1 and CDR2 (germline): SNHLY, FYNNEI. Trimming took off 7 bases at V and 2 bases at J, with 17 bases between the two ends. The CDR3 has 15 amino acids. In nucleotides, the CDR3 is TGTGCCAGCACCCGGGAATCGGGGAATCAAGAGACCCAGTACTTC. It translates to CASTRESGNQETQYF.

This rearrangement joins TRBV5-4 to TRBJ1-2, with D perhaps TRBD1 (5 bases). This CDR3 comprises 15 residues. Trimming left V 0 bases short and J 3 bases short, with 12 bases between. From germline, CDR1 is SGHNT and CDR2 YYREEE (reference sequence). The CDR3 sequence is CASSLGSTDHYGYTF. Here the CDR3 DNA reads TGTGCCAGCAGCTTGGGATCGACAGACCACTATGGCTACACCTTC.

As DNA, the CDR3 is TGCGCCAGCAGCTTCTCCGCAGACTCCTACGAGCAGTACTTC. Translating it yields CASSFSADSYEQYF. The chain recombines TRBV5-1 with TRBJ2-7, with D unresolved. The V gene's germline CDR1 is SGHRS and CDR2 YFSETQ. There are 14 residues in the CDR3. With 2 bases removed from V and 0 bases from J, the gap between germline ends came to 9 bases.

In this sample, this clone turned up a few times. The chain uses TRBV10-2 and TRBJ1-6; D ambiguous. Germline CDR1 reads WSHSY; CDR2 reads SAAADI. V lost 4 bases and J 7 bases, leaving 8 bases between the germline ends. The CDR3 totals 13 residues. The CDR3 sequence is CASSGAENSPLHF. The CDR3, as DNA: TGCGCCAGCAGTGGGGCAGAAAATTCACCCCTCCACTTT.

The chain recombines TRBV2 with TRBJ2-3; possible D gene TRBD1, 5 bases. This CDR3 spans 12 amino acids. The V end was cut by 8 bases, the J end by 4 bases, with 10 bases between. Germline CDR1 SNHLY, CDR2 FYNNEI. The CDR3 loop is CASAAGPDTQYF. The CDR3 region has the DNA TGTGCCAGCGCGGCAGGGCCAGATACGCAGTATTTT.

This sequence joins TRBV7-2 and TRBJ2-5; a possible D gene is TRBD1 (6 bases). The DNA matches TRBJ2-7 better at its end, which makes the J call doubtful. This CDR3 region has 14 residues. Germline V gene lookup returns CDR1 SGHTA and CDR2 FQGNSA. The CDR3 region has the DNA TGTGCCAGCAGCTCCCAAACAGGGTCCTACGAGCAGTACTTC. Encoded protein: CASSSQTGSYEQYF.

The sample holds one count of this clone. This chain links TRBV5-1 with TRBJ2-3; weak D call: TRBD2 (6 bases). Deletions cut 4 bases from V and 2 bases from J, with 14 bases between. The CDR3 length is 15 residues. The germline CDR1 and CDR2 sequences are SGHRS and YFSETQ. The CDR3 region has the DNA TGCGCCAGCAGCCAACTTAGCGGCCACACAGATACGCAGTATTTT. This codes for CASSQLSGHTDTQYF.

This clone was seen just once. The chain combines TRBV4-1 with TRBJ1-2; D ambiguous. Trimming pared 1 base from V and 4 bases from J, leaving 16 bases between. This CDR3 has 16 amino acids. Germline CDR1 reads MGHRA; CDR2 reads YSYEKL. CDR3 sequence reads: CASSQGRQTGFYGYTF. The CDR3 nucleotides read TGCGCCAGCAGCCAAGGGCGGCAGACGGGGTTCTATGGCTACACCTTC.

The rearrangement joins TRBV2 to TRBJ2-7; D is unclear. The CDR3 spans 14 residues. CDR1 is SNHLY, CDR2 FYNNEI, per germline. The CDR3 DNA follows: TGTGCTATTTTCAAGCAGAAGGCGGCATACGAGCAGTACTTC. It encodes CAIFKQKAAYEQYF. The full variable domain, with the rest looked up from reference TRBV2 and TRBJ2-7, is EPEVTQTPSHQVTQMGQEVILRCVPISNHLYFYWYRQILGQKVEFLVSFYNNEISEKSEIFDDQFSVERPDGSNFTLKIRSTKLEDSAMYFCAIFKQKAAYEQYFGPGTRLTVT.

The rearrangement links TRBV4-1 to TRBJ1-3; 9 bases are shared with TRBD1. Germline V gene sequence: CDR1 MGHRA, CDR2 YSYEKL. There are 15 residues in the CDR3. After removal of 3 bases from V and 1 base from J, the junction contained 1 base not matched to a gene. The CDR3 sequence: CASSQGQGSGNTIYF. CDR3 nucleotides: TGCGCCAGCAGCCAGGGACAGGGTTCTGGAAACACCATATATTTT.

V is TRBV5-1 and J is TRBJ1-1; 7 positions agree with TRBD1. This CDR3 has 16 amino acids. CDR1 and CDR2 from the germline V gene are SGHRS and YFSETQ. V was pared by 4 bases and J by 6 bases, with 15 bases of the junction left unmatched. This chain's CDR3 is CASSPTGPQSLSEAFF. CDR3 DNA: TGCGCCAGCAGCCCGACAGGGCCCCAGTCCCTCTCTGAAGCTTTCTTT. Full variable domain (missing parts from reference TRBV5-1 and TRBJ1-1): KAGVTQTPRYLIKTRGQQVTLSCSPISGHRSVSWYQQTPGQGLQFLFEYFSETQRNKGNFPGRFSGRQFSNSRSEMNVSTLELGDSALYLCASSPTGPQSLSEAFFGQGTRLTVV.

V and J are TRBV7-2 and TRBJ2-3; no clear D gene. Germline values: CDR1 SGHTA, CDR2 FQGNSA. Trimming pared 1 base from V and 0 bases from J, leaving 5 bases between. CDR3 length: 14 residues. CDR3 amino acids: CASSLDRSTDTQYF. The CDR3 region has the DNA TGTGCCAGCAGCTTAGACCGGAGCACAGATACGCAGTATTTT. Complete variable domain (other parts from reference TRBV7-2 and TRBJ2-3): GAGVSQSPSNKVTEKGKDVELRCDPISGHTALYWYRQSLGQGLEFLIYFQGNSAPDKSGLPSDRFSAERTGGSVSTLTIQRTQQEDSAVYLCASSLDRSTDTQYFGPGTRLTVL.

V usage is TRBV18 and J usage is TRBJ2-7; D possibly corresponds to TRBD1 (5 bases). The CDR3 covers 13 residues. Looked up from germline, CDR1 is KGHSH and CDR2 is LQKENI. Trimming took 3 bases from V and 1 from J, leaving 7 bases between them. DNA of the CDR3: TGTGCCAGCTCACCCGACAGATCCTACGAGCAGTACTTC. It encodes CASSPDRSYEQYF.

The rearrangement uses TRBV4-1 and TRBJ2-1, with 7 bases aligning to TRBD1. With 4 bases clipped from V and 8 bases from J, the junction kept 8 bases outside the gene matches. The CDR3 spans 14 residues. Germline V CDR1 and CDR2: MGHRA, YSYEKL. The CDR3 bases are TGCGCCAGCAGCCCCGTGGACAGGAGAGATGAGCAGTTCTTC. Its translation is CASSPVDRRDEQFF.

The genes are TRBV5-4 and TRBJ2-7; 15 bases are shared with TRBD2. The J segment lost 4 bases and the V segment lost 4 bases, leaving 6 bases of the junction unmatched. CDR3 length: 16 residues. Germline assignment: CDR1 SGHNT and CDR2 YYREEE (reference sequence). The CDR3 reads CASSQRTSGGAYEQYF. The CDR3 DNA follows: TGTGCCAGCAGCCAAAGGACTAGCGGGGGGGCTTACGAGCAGTACTTC.

The sample holds a few counts of this clone. The gene calls are TRBV27 and TRBJ1-2; TRBD1 aligns across 12 bases. Germline values: CDR1 MNHEY, CDR2 SMNVEV (reference sequence). V shed 2 bases and J 4 bases; nucleotides not matched to a gene: 2. CDR3 length: 15 amino acids. CDR3 loop: CASSLGTGGFYGYTF. The CDR3 DNA reads as TGTGCCAGCAGTTTAGGGACAGGGGGCTTCTATGGCTACACCTTC.

This clone was detected once. This chain uses TRBV6-5 with TRBJ1-2; D is ambiguous. The germline V gene has CDR1 MNHEY and CDR2 SVGAGI. This CDR3 has 14 amino acids. Trimming shortened V by 5 bases and J by 3 bases, and 13 bases separated the two germline ends. The CDR3 is CASSRSGSYYGYTF. The CDR3 bases are TGTGCCAGCAGTCGGTCGGGATCTTACTATGGCTACACCTTC.

The chain carries TRBV25-1 and TRBJ1-2; D is perhaps TRBD1 (5 bases). V dropped 2 bases and J dropped 6 bases, with 16 bases sitting between them. The CDR3 sequence is 15 residues long. Germline V gene lookup returns CDR1 MGHDK and CDR2 SYGVNS. In nucleotides, the CDR3 is TGTGCCAGCAGTGAAGCGGTCGACAGTGATGATGGCTACACCTTC. Protein product: CASSEAVDSDDGYTF.

This sequence joins TRBV5-4 and TRBJ2-1, with 11 bases aligning to TRBD2. Germline loops: CDR1 SGHNT, CDR2 YYREEE (reference sequence). There are 18 residues in the CDR3. J gave up 8 bases and V 0 bases, and 13 bases lay outside the gene matches. The CDR3 DNA sequence: TGTGCCAGCAGCTTGGAGGGACTAGCGGTCCCCGGTGCCGATGAGCAGTTCTTC. Residues: CASSLEGLAVPGADEQFF.